This TCR beta chain was sequenced in a study of CD8 T cells in ankylosing spondylitis. TCRdb fed the 5' RACE reads into MiXCR, producing one record per CDR3 protein. Seen here are about 42,000 distinct CDR3 sequences, less than 3.5% observed once, and the top ten hold roughly 4.4%. The sample holds many counts of this clonotype. Its target is unknown. Trimming stripped 4 bases from V and 1 base from J, with 7 bases between. The germline V gene has CDR1 SGDLS and CDR2 YYNGEE. The CDR3 length is 13 residues. Study findings and constraints: Before this, some motif variants had been reported in reactive arthritis synovial fluid and blood. A TCR beta motif made of about 8 highly homologous variants seemed typical of ankylosing spondylitis blood. Disease-associated clones were reportedly significantly overrepresented in matched ankylosing spondylitis synovial fluid.

The source of this sequence is a male donor with ankylosing spondylitis or in good health (not recorded which). V and J are TRBV9 and TRBJ2-3; D not resolved. Sequences were obtained from blood, either unsorted or a sorted T cell fraction (not recorded which). The CDR3 loop is CASSLSRTDTQYF. The DNA of the CDR3 is TGTGCCAGCAGCTTAAGCCGCACAGATACGCAGTATTTT.